These 9 T cell receptor beta chains were all obtained from the same sample, sequenced in a study of cytomegalovirus exposure and HLA in healthy donors. PCR primers comprised 60 Vbeta and 13 Jbeta primers. Profiling relied on immunoSEQ multiplex PCR, and the TCRdb table lists in-frame clones only, not all of them. Of about 85,000 clones listed, more than 75% were seen once; the top ten hold roughly 25%. Sequences were obtained from PBMCs. The source of these receptors is a woman aged 50 to 60 in good health and CMV-seropositive.

This clone was seen just once. This chain joins TRBV19 and TRBJ2-4; 8 nucleotides align to TRBD2. Trimming cost V 6 bases and J 6 bases; bases outside gene matches: 10. CDR1 is LNHDA, CDR2 SQIVND, per germline (reference sequence). The CDR3 covers 15 residues. The CDR3 coding sequence is TGTGCCAGTAGGGAGCGGGGGCCCGGTAGAAACATTCAGTACTTC. As protein: CASRERGPGRNIQYF. Full variable domain (remainder filled in from reference TRBV19 and TRBJ2-4): DGGITQSPKYLFRKEGQNVTLSCEQNLNHDAMYWYRQDPGQGLRLIYYSQIVNDFQKGDIAEGYSVSREKKESFPLTVTSAQKNPTAFYLCASRERGPGRNIQYFGAGTRLSVL.

This rearrangement joins TRBV6-1 to TRBJ2-2; 9 bases agree with TRBD2. The J segment lost 8 bases and the V segment lost 4 bases, leaving 11 bases of the junction unmatched. The CDR3 is 16 amino acids. CDR1 and CDR2 from the germline V gene are MNHNS and SASEGT. The CDR3 sequence: CASSVLGPSGAGELFF. The DNA for the CDR3 is TGTGCCAGCAGTGTTTTGGGTCCTAGCGGGGCGGGGGAGCTGTTTTTT.

The chain is built from TRBV18 and TRBJ2-7; no reliable D call. V gave up 3 bases and J gave up 3 bases, with 15 bases separating them. CDR3 length: 15 residues. The germline gives CDR1 KGHSH, CDR2 LQKENI. CDR3 residues: CASSPSSPVLYEQYF. CDR3 nucleotide sequence: TGTGCCAGCTCACCTTCCAGTCCTGTGCTCTACGAGCAGTACTTC.

The CDR3 bases are TGTGCCAGTAGTTCAGGGTTTCAGCCCCAGCATTTT. Translating gives CASSSGFQPQHF. This chain joins TRBV19 and TRBJ1-5; maybe TRBD1 (5 bases). CDR1 is LNHDA, CDR2 SQIVND, per germline (reference sequence). This CDR3 comprises 12 residues. V lost 5 bases to trimming and J lost 6 bases, with 8 bases between them.

J is TRBJ2-3 and V is TRBV5-4; TRBD2 matches 10 bases. CDR3 length: 18 amino acids. Germline CDR1 reads SGHNT; CDR2 reads YYREEE (reference sequence). Trimming cost V 0 bases and J 10 bases; bases outside gene matches: 17. The CDR3 DNA reads TGTGCCAGCAGCTTGGCCCCAGCGGGGGGGGGTTATAGTCAGGCGCAGTATTTT. It specifies CASSLAPAGGGYSQAQYF.

The gene calls are TRBV2 and TRBJ1-5; D is undetermined. Germline loops: CDR1 SNHLY, CDR2 FYNNEI. The V end lost 6 bases, the J end lost 1 base, and 13 bases lay between the germline ends. The CDR3 is 15 amino acids. The CDR3: CASSTDGGSNQPQHF. The CDR3 nucleotides read TGTGCCAGCAGCACAGATGGAGGGAGCAATCAGCCCCAGCATTTT.

The genes are TRBV5-6 and TRBJ1-1, with TRBD1 as a possible D gene (5 bases). The CDR3 covers 15 residues. V gave up 4 bases and J gave up 0 bases, with 13 bases separating them. The germline V gene encodes CDR1 SGHDT and CDR2 YYEEEE. CDR3 region: CASSLGLKMNTEAFF. Here the CDR3 DNA reads TGTGCCAGCAGCCTGGGACTCAAGATGAACACTGAAGCTTTCTTT.

Turning to this clone: Other DNA sequences in this specimen translate into the identical CDR3. The genes are TRBV9 and TRBJ2-2; TRBD2 aligns across 8 bases. V trimming: 1 base; J trimming: 1 base; junction bases outside the gene matches: 0. The germline V gene has CDR1 SGDLS and CDR2 YYNGEE. The CDR3 is 15 residues long. The CDR3 is CASSVTSGNTGELFF. The CDR3 DNA sequence: TGTGCCAGCAGCGTAACTAGCGGGAACACCGGGGAGCTGTTTTTT.

The V call is TRBV7-8, the J call TRBJ2-7, with 8 bases identical to TRBD2. V lost 5 bases and J lost 7; bases outside the gene matches: 13. The CDR3 has 15 residues. Looked up from germline, CDR1 is SGHVS and CDR2 is FQNEAQ. The CDR3 DNA is TGTGCCAGCAGCGTTCTAGCGGGTTCCCTAGGAGAGCAGTACGTC. Encoded protein: CASSVLAGSLGEQYV.